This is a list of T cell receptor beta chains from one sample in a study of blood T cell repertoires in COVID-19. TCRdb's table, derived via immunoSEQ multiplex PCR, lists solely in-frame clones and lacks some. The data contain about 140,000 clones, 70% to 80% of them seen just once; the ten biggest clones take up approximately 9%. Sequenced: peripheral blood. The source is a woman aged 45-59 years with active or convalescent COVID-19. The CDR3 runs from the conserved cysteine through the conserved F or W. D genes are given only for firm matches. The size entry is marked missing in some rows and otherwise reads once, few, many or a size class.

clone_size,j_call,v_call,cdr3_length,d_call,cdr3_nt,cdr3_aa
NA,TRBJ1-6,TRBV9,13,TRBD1,TGTGCCAGCAGCACCACAGGGGGACCACCCCTCCACTTT,CASSTTGGPPLHF
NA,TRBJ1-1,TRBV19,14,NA,TGTGCCAGTAGTATACAGGGCCCGAACACTGAAGCTTTCTTT,CASSIQGPNTEAFF
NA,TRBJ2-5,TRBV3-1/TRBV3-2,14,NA,TGTGCCAGCAGCCAAGTCCGCGCAGCGGAGACCCAGTACTTC,CASSQVRAAETQYF
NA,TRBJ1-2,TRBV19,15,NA,TGTGCCAGTACCCTGGAGAGAGGCAATAACTATGGCTACACCTTC,CASTLERGNNYGYTF
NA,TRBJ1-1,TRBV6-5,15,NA,TGTGCCAGCACCAAAGATTACGACACGTACACTGAAGCTTTCTTT,CASTKDYDTYTEAFF
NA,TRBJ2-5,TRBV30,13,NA,TGTGCCTGGTCACAGGGAAGCCAAGAGACCCAGTACTTC,CAWSQGSQETQYF
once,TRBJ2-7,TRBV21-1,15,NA,TGTGCCAGCAGCAATTACCGGGACAGGGGGTACGAGCAGTACTTC,CASSNYRDRGYEQYF
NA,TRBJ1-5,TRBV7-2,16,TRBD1,TGTGCCAGCAGCTTAGGCGGGACAGGGGTATTGAGGCCCCAGCATTTT,CASSLGGTGVLRPQHF
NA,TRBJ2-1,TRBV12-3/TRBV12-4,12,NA,TGTGCCAGCAGTTTAGATCGAGATGAGCAGTTCTTC,CASSLDRDEQFF
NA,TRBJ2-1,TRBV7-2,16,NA,TGTGCCAGCAGCTTAGTAGGGCCCCATAGCGATGATGAGCAGTTCTTC,CASSLVGPHSDDEQFF
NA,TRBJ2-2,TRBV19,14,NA,TGTGCCAGTAGCCGGAGATTGAACACCGGGGAGCTGTTTTTT,CASSRRLNTGELFF
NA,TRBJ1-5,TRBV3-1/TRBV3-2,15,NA,TGTGCCAGCAGCCAACGTGCAGGGAACAATCAGCCCCAGCATTTT,CASSQRAGNNQPQHF
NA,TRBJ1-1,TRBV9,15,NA,TGTGCCAGCAGCGTAGTAGTCGCCGGGAACACTGAAGCTTTCTTT,CASSVVVAGNTEAFF
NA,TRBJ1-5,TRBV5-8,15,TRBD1,TGTGCCAGCAGCCCTACCGGGACAGGGAATCAGCCCCAGCATTTT,CASSPTGTGNQPQHF
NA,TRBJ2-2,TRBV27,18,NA,TGTGCCAGCAGTTTAAGATACATACGTAATTTGAACACCGGGGAGCTGTTTTTT,CASSLRYIRNLNTGELFF
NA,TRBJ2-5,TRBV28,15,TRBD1,TGTGCCAGCAGTTTGCGACAGGGGGGGGTGGAGACCCAGTACTTC,CASSLRQGGVETQYF
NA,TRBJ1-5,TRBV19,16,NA,TGTGCCAGTAGTGCATATTGGGGCAGTAGCAATCAGCCCCAGCATTTT,CASSAYWGSSNQPQHF
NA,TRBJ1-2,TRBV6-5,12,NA,TGTGCCAGCGGAGACAGGACCTATGGCTACACCTTC,CASGDRTYGYTF
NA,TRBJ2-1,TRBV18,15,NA,TGTGCCAGCTCACCGAACCCGGACAGCTACAATGAGCAGTTCTTC,CASSPNPDSYNEQFF
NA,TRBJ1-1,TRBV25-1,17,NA,TGTGCCAGCAGTCCGGACGGGGGGAAAAGCTTGGACACTGAAGCTTTCTTT,CASSPDGGKSLDTEAFF
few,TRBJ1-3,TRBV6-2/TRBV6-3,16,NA,TGTGCCAGCAGTTACTCGGGCAGGTCCTCTGGAAACACCATATATTTT,CASSYSGRSSGNTIYF
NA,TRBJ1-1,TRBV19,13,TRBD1,TGTGCCAGTAAAGAACAGGGGAACCTTGAAGCTTTCTTT,CASKEQGNLEAFF
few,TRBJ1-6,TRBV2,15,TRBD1,TGTGCCAGCGGACAGGGCGATTACTATAATTCACCCCTCCACTTT,CASGQGDYYNSPLHF
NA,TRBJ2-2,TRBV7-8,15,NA,TGTGCCAGCAGCTTCGGGGAGAGTGGGTTCGGGGAGCTGTTTTTT,CASSFGESGFGELFF
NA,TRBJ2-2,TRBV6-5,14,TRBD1,TGTGCCAGCAGCCCGGACAGGGAGACCGGGGAGCTGTTTTTT,CASSPDRETGELFF
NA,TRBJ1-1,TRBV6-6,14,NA,TGTGCCAGCAGTTCCCGGGGGGGTAACACTGAAGCTTTCTTT,CASSSRGGNTEAFF
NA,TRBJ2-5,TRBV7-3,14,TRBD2,TGTGCCAGCAGCGTAGCGGGTTTCCAAGAGACCCAGTACTTC,CASSVAGFQETQYF
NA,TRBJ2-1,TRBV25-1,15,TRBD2,TGTGCCAGCAGTCCGAGCGGGAGAGGGTCCAATGAGCAGTTCTTC,CASSPSGRGSNEQFF
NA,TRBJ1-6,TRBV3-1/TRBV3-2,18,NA,TGTGCCAGCAGCCAAGTGGGTATGACAGGAGAGGAGGAATCACCCCTCCACTTT,CASSQVGMTGEEESPLHF
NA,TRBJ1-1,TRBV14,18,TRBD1,TGTGCCAGCAGCCTTTACGGGACAGGGGATACGGGGAGCCCTGAAGCTTTCTTT,CASSLYGTGDTGSPEAFF
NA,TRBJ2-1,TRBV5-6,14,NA,TGTGCCAGCAGCTTGGGGGCTACAGGCAATGAGCAGTTCTTC,CASSLGATGNEQFF
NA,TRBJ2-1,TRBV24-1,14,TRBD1,TGTGCCACCAGTGGATTGGGACAGCTCAATGAGCAGTTCTTC,CATSGLGQLNEQFF
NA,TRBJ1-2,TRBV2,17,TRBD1,TGTGCCAGCAGGGACAGGGGGGGTCTCTCCGGGGACTATGGCTACACCTTC,CASRDRGGLSGDYGYTF
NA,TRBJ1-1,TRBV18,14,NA,TGTGCCAGCTCACTAGGCGGAGTGAACACTGAAGCTTTCTTT,CASSLGGVNTEAFF
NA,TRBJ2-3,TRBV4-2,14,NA,TGTGCCAGCAGCCCTGGAGGGGCCAGGGATACGCAGTATTTT,CASSPGGARDTQYF
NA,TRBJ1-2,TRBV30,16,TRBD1,TGTGCCTGGAGTCCTATGGACAGGGACCTTAACTATGGCTACACCTTC,CAWSPMDRDLNYGYTF
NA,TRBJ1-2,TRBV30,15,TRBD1,TGTGCCTGGATCACCCAGACAGGGTCCATCTATGGCTACACCTTC,CAWITQTGSIYGYTF
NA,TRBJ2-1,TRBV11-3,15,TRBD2,TGTGCCAGCAGCCCAGCTAGCGGGAGGTACAATGAGCAGTTCTTC,CASSPASGRYNEQFF
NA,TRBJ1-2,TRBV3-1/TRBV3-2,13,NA,TGTGCCAGCAGCCCCCTGGGGGCACATGGCTACACCTTC,CASSPLGAHGYTF
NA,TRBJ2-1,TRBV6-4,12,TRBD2,TGTGCCAGCAGTGACCGCGCGGGAGTATGGTTCTTC,CASSDRAGVWFF
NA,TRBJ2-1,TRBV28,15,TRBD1,TGTGCCAGCAGACCGATGACAGGGGAAGACAGTGAGCAGTTCTTC,CASRPMTGEDSEQFF
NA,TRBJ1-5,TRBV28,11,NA,TGTGCCAGCTATAGCAATCAGCCCCAGCATTTT,CASYSNQPQHF
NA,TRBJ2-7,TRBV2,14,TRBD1,TGTGCCAGCAGGCGTGACAGGGCGACCTACGAGCAGTACTTC,CASRRDRATYEQYF
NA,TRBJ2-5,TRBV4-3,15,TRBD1,TGCGCCAGCAGCCAAGATGGGACAGGGAGCGAGACCCAGTACTTC,CASSQDGTGSETQYF
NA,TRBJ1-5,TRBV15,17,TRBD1,TGTGCCACCAGCCCACCGACAGGGGCCTCAAGCAATCAGCCCCAGCATTTT,CATSPPTGASSNQPQHF
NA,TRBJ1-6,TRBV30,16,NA,TGTGCCTGGAGTGTACGGGTGGGCTCCTATAATTCACCCCTCCACTTT,CAWSVRVGSYNSPLHF
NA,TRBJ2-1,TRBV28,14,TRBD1,TGTGCCAGCAGGAGACAGGGCGGAAACAATGAGCAGTTCTTC,CASRRQGGNNEQFF
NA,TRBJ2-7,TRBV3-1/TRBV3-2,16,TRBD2,TGTGCCAGCAGCCCATATGCGGGGGGGAAATCAAACGAGCAGTACTTC,CASSPYAGGKSNEQYF
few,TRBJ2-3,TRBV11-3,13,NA,TGTGCCAGCAGCTTCGATCCGGCAGATACGCAGTATTTT,CASSFDPADTQYF
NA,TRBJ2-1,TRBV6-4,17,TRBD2,TGTGCCAGCAGTGACTCGGGCAGCGGGGGGGGATACAATGAGCAGTTCTTC,CASSDSGSGGGYNEQFF
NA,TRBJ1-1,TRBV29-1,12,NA,TGCAGCCCTTCAGGGTTGAGCACTGAAGCTTTCTTT,CSPSGLSTEAFF
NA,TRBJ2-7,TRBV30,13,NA,TGTGCCTGGATGGGGGGGCCGGGACGCGAGCAGTACTTC,CAWMGGPGREQYF
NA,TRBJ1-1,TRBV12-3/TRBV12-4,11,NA,TGTGCCAGCAACCGAGGGACTGAAGCTTTCTTT,CASNRGTEAFF
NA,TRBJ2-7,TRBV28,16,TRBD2,TGTGCCAGCAGTTTTAGTCTAGCGGGCCTCTCCTACGAGCAGTACTTC,CASSFSLAGLSYEQYF
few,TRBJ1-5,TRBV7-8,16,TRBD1,TGTGCCAGCAGGCAGACAGGGGGCAGGGGCAATCAGCCCCAGCATTTT,CASRQTGGRGNQPQHF
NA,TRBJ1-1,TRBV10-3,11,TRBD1,TGTGCCATCAGTGGGGACAGAGAGGCTTTCTTT,CAISGDREAFF
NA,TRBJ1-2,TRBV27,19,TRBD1,TGTGCCAGCAGTTTTCTGTCCCAGGGGGCCAACCTTCCGTCCTATGGCTACACCTTC,CASSFLSQGANLPSYGYTF
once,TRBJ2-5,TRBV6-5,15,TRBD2,TGTGCCAGCAGTAAACTAGCGGGGGTCGGAGAGACCCAGTACTTC,CASSKLAGVGETQYF
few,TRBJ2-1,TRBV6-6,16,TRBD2,TGTGCCAGCAGTTACTCGGGCGGGAGAGAGGGCGGTGAGCAGTTCTTC,CASSYSGGREGGEQFF
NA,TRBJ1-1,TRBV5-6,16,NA,TGTGCCAGCAGCTTGTATAAGTGGGCCCCGATGGGCGAAGCTTTCTTT,CASSLYKWAPMGEAFF